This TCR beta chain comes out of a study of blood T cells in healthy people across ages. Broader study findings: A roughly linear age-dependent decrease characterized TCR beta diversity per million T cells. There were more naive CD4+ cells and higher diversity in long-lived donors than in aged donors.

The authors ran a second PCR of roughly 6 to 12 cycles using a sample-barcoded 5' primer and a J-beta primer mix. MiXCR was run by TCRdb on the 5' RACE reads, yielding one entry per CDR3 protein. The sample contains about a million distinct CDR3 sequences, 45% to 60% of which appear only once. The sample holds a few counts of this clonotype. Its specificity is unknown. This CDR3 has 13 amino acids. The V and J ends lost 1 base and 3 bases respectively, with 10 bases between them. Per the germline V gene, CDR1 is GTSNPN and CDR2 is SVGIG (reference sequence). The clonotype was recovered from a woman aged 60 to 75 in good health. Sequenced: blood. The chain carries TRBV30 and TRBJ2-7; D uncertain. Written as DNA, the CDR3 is TGTGCCTGGAGTGGTGGGGTTGACTACGAGCAGTACTTC. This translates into CAWSGGVDYEQYF.